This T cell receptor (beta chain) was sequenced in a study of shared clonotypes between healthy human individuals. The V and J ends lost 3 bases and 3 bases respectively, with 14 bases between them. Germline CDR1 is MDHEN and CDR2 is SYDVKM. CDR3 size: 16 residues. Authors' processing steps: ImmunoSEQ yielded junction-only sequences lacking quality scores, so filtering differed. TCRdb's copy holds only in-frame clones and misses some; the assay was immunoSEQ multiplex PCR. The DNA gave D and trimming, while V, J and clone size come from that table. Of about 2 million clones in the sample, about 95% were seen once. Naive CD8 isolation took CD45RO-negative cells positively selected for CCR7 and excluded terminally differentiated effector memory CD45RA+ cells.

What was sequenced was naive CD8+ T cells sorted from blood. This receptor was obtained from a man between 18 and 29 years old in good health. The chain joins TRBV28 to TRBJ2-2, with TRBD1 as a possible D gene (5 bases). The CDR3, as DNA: TGTGCCAGCAGTTTGATTCGCAGGGCGGACACCGGGGAGCTGTTTTTT. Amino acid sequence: CASSLIRRADTGELFF.